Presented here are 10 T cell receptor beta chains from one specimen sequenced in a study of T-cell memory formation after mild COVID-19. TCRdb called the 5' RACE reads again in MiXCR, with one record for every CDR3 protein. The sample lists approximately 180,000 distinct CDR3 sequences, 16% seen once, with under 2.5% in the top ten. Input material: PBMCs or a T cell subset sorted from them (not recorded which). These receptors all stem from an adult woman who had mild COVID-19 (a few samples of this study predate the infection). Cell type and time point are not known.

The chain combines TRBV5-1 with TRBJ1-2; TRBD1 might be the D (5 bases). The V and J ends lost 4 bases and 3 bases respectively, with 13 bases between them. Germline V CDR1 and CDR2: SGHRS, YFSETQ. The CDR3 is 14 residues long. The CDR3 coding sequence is TGCGCCAGCAGCCCTGGGGGTATGGACTATGGCTACACCTTC. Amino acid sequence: CASSPGGMDYGYTF.

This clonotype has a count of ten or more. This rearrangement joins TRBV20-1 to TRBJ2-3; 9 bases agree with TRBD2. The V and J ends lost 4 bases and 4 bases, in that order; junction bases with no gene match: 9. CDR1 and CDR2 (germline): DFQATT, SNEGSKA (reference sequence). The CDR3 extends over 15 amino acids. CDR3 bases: TGCAGTGCTACCTTAGCGGGAGTTGGGCCAGATACGCAGTATTTT. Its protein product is CSATLAGVGPDTQYF.

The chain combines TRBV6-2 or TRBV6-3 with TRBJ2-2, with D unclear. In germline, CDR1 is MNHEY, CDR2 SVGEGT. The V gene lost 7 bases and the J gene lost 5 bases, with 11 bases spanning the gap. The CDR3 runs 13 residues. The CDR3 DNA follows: TGTGCCAGCATTCGGGCTTTAACCGGGGAGCTGTTTTTT. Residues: CASIRALTGELFF.

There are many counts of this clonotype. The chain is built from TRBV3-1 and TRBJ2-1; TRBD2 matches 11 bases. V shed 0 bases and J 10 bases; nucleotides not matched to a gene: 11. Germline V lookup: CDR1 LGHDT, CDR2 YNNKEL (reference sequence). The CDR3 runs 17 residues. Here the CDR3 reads CASSQDWSSSGGKEQFF. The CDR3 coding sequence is TGTGCCAGCAGCCAAGATTGGAGTTCTAGCGGGGGGAAAGAGCAGTTCTTC.

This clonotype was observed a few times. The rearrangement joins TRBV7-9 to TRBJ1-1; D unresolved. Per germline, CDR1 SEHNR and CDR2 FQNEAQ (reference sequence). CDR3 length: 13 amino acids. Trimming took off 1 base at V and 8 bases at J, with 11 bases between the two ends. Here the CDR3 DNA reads TGTGCCAGCAGCTTAGTCGGCAGTCCGGAAGCTTTCTTT. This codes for CASSLVGSPEAFF.

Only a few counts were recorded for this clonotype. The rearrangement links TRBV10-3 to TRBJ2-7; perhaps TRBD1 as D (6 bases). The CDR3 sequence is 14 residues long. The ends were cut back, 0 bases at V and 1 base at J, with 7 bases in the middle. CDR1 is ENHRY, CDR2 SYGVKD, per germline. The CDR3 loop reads CAISESTGSYEQYF. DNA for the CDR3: TGTGCCATCAGTGAGTCAACAGGGTCCTACGAGCAGTACTTC.

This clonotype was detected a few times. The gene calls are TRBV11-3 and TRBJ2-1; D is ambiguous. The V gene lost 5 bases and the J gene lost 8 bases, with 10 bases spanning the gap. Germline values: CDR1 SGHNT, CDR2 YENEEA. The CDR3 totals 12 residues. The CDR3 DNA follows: TGTGCCAGCAGCCAGACCCGCGATGAGCAGTTCTTC. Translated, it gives CASSQTRDEQFF.

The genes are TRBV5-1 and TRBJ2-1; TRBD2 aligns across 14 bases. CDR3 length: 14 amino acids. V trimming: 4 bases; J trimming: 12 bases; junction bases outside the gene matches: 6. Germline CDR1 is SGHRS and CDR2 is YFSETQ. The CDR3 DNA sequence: TGCGCCAGCAGCCTGGGACTAGCGGGGGATCCGCAGTTCTTC. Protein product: CASSLGLAGDPQFF.

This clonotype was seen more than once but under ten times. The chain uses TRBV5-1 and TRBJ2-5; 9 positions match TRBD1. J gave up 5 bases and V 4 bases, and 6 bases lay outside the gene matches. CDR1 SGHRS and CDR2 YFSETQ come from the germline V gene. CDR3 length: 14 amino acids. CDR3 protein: CASSPGQGIETQYF. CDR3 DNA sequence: TGCGCCAGCAGCCCCGGACAGGGGATCGAGACCCAGTACTTC. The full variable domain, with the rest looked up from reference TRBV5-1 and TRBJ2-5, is KAGVTQTPRYLIKTRGQQVTLSCSPISGHRSVSWYQQTPGQGLQFLFEYFSETQRNKGNFPGRFSGRQFSNSRSEMNVSTLELGDSALYLCASSPGQGIETQYFGPGTRLLVL.

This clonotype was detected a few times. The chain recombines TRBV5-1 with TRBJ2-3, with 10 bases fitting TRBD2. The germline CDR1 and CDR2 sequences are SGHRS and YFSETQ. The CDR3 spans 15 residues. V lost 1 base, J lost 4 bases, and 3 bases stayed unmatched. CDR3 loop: CASSLSGRAPDTQYF. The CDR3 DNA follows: TGCGCCAGCAGCTTGAGCGGGAGGGCCCCAGATACGCAGTATTTT.